A selection of T cell receptor beta chains follows, all from one sample in a study of blood T cell repertoires in COVID-19. Sequencing used immunoSEQ multiplex PCR; TCRdb keeps in-frame clones, though not all of them. The sample shows 300,000 to 350,000 clones, around 87% of them seen only once. Sequencing input: peripheral blood. These receptors came from a woman aged 45-59 years with COVID-19, enrolled during active disease. Both conserved end residues are part of each CDR3. Clone sizes are given selectively: once, few, many, or a class where the clone is expanded.

TRBV29-1	TRBJ1-4	.	CSAITGPLNEKLFF
TRBV27	TRBJ2-7	.	CASSLSAAYEQYF
TRBV30	TRBJ1-3	.	CAWSVMGQGSNTIYF
TRBV2	TRBJ1-1	.	CASSEAKVPTTEAFF
TRBV27	TRBJ2-1	.	CASSLSGGDRSYNEQFF
TRBV7-2	TRBJ1-1	.	CASSSQTDRVAFF
TRBV5-5	TRBJ1-1	.	CAGTGDSDTEAFF
TRBV6-5	TRBJ1-5	few	CASSPRGSNQPQHF
TRBV11-2	TRBJ2-2	.	CASSLEGGKNTGELFF
TRBV5-1	TRBJ2-2	.	CASSSGQVNTGELFF
TRBV3-1/TRBV3-2	TRBJ1-2	.	CASRSSTTGTGPNYGYTF
TRBV9	TRBJ2-7	.	CASSVNPAGDEQYF
TRBV19	TRBJ2-1	.	CASSPTSGATYNEQFF
TRBV24-1	TRBJ2-3	.	CATSDLRQDTQYF
TRBV24-1	TRBJ2-7	.	CATSAGAGISYEQYF
TRBV7-2	TRBJ2-1	.	CASRQRTGKDEQFF
TRBV6-5	TRBJ1-3	.	CASHRVSGGNTIYF
TRBV6-5	TRBJ1-3	.	CASSIAGSGNTIYF
TRBV7-2	TRBJ2-1	.	CASSSVSKLTVVGGNEQFF
TRBV30	TRBJ1-2	.	CAWRQQGSNGYTF
TRBV5-1	TRBJ2-2	.	CASSLAPQGATGELFF
TRBV19	TRBJ1-5	.	CASKAQMWINQPQHF
TRBV12-3/TRBV12-4	TRBJ1-2	.	CASSLEWPSYTF
TRBV3-1/TRBV3-2	TRBJ1-1	.	CASSQLDRLNTEAFF
TRBV12-3/TRBV12-4	TRBJ1-1	.	CASRRQITEAFF
TRBV5-1	TRBJ2-7	.	CASSFRSGTGKSYEQYF
TRBV7-8	TRBJ2-5	.	CASSLALNRGMKETQYF
TRBV5-1	TRBJ2-5	.	CASTPETGIVVTQYF
TRBV5-6	TRBJ2-3	once	CASSIQGGIFTDTQYF
TRBV19	TRBJ1-2	.	CASSHQTTNYGYTF
TRBV7-3	TRBJ2-1	.	CASSPQSRELSNEQFF
TRBV11-3	TRBJ2-3	few	CASSLEGSGIRGDTQYF
TRBV7-6	TRBJ1-2	.	CASSLGLTGGDVDGYTF
TRBV14	TRBJ1-1	.	CASSRLPGTGDPHTEAFF
TRBV25-1	TRBJ2-4	.	CASSGRKNIQYF
TRBV19	TRBJ2-7	.	CASSLGPSYEQYF
TRBV3-1/TRBV3-2	TRBJ2-6	.	CASSQAHSGANVLTF
TRBV10-2	TRBJ2-1	.	CASRLISSGARQFF
TRBV2	TRBJ2-5	.	CASRAGRVAQYF
TRBV7-2	TRBJ1-5	.	CASSLEGTIKQPQHF
TRBV24-1	TRBJ2-3	.	CATSGGGVASTDTQYF
TRBV27	TRBJ1-5	once	CASSTQRGNLLTQPQHF
TRBV27	TRBJ2-7	.	CASSYSPGSYEQYF
TRBV7-2	TRBJ2-1	.	CASSFPDLGQGPSYNEQFF
TRBV18	TRBJ2-4	once	CASSPPEGQQNIQYF
TRBV9	TRBJ2-7	.	CASSADRGPSYEQYF
TRBV5-4	TRBJ2-3	few	CASSPPRGNTDTQYF
TRBV5-5	TRBJ2-7	.	CASSRGPTSGATYEQYF
TRBV9	TRBJ2-1	.	CASSGGLAAYNEQFF
TRBV6-1	TRBJ1-2	.	CASSELGGSVDGYTF
TRBV27	TRBJ2-1	once	CASRGLAGSSFPMDEQFF
TRBV5-1	TRBJ2-1	.	CASSEGARVNNEQFF
TRBV11-3	TRBJ2-1	.	CASSLVPRTSPSYNEQFF